This T cell receptor (beta chain) comes out of a study of T cells after yellow fever vaccination. About the study: SMART-Seq v4 Ultra Low Input handled preparation of low-cell-number fractions.

TCRdb analysed the 5' RACE reads with MiXCR anew, one entry per CDR3 protein. The table has 500,000 to 650,000 distinct CDR3 sequences, roughly a sixth seen once. This CDR3 comprises 13 residues. Trimming left V 6 bases short and J 5 bases short, with 11 bases between. The sample was PBMCs, taken 5 to 6 days after the first yellow fever vaccination. The chain combines TRBV12-3 or TRBV12-4 with TRBJ2-1; the D is unclear. The clonotype originates from a man aged 18 to 30 who received the YFV17D yellow fever vaccine. The CDR3: CASRKPSDNEQFF. CDR3 DNA: TGTGCCAGCAGAAAACCTTCTGACAATGAGCAGTTCTTC.